These 32 T cell receptor beta chains came from one sample sequenced in a study of blood T cell repertoires in COVID-19 (dated by TCRdb to 2018 to 2020). The library was obtained by the immunoSEQ multiplex PCR assay. The table was pulled from immuneACCESS by TCRdb, which kept in-frame rearrangements only. Such tables lose some clones; where checked, under half of the loss comes from unresolved V genes, and the rest has no known cause. In all, the sample holds around 57,000 clones, and roughly nine tenths of those were seen once. The ten biggest clones cover 22% of the sample. The source material was peripheral blood. Receptor source: a woman over 75 with COVID-19, enrolled during active disease.

The genes are TRBV5-1 and TRBJ1-2, with 8 bases lining up with TRBD1. The CDR3 extends over 16 amino acids. Trimming at V came to 3 bases and at J to 1 base, leaving 8 bases not matched to a gene. Germline-derived CDR1 and CDR2 are SGHRS and YFSETQ. CDR3 coding DNA: TGCGCCAGCAGCTCGACCGGACAGGGAGATAACTATGGCTACACCTTC. Translating gives CASSSTGQGDNYGYTF.

This clone has just a few counts. This rearrangement joins TRBV7-8 to TRBJ2-7; no clear D gene. Germline lookup yields CDR1 SGHVS and CDR2 FQNEAQ. The V and J ends lost 5 bases and 0 bases respectively, with 11 bases between them. CDR3 length equals 14 residues. The CDR3 DNA reads as TGTGCCAGCAGCCAAGCCCGACTCTCCTACGAGCAGTACTTC. Its translation is CASSQARLSYEQYF.

V and J are TRBV6-5 and TRBJ1-6, with 10 bases that match TRBD1. V trimming: 5 bases; J trimming: 10 bases; junction bases outside the gene matches: 8. The CDR3 extends over 15 amino acids. Germline lookup yields CDR1 MNHEY and CDR2 SVGAGI. This CDR3 reads CASSTGTGVRSPLHF. CDR3 DNA sequence: TGTGCCAGCAGTACCGGGACAGGGGTACGGTCACCCCTCCACTTT.

V and J are TRBV7-9 and TRBJ2-1; 10 positions match TRBD2. This CDR3 is 16 amino acids long. The V gene's germline CDR1 is SEHNR and CDR2 FQNEAQ (reference sequence). Trimming at V came to 5 bases and at J to 2 bases, leaving 6 bases not matched to a gene. CDR3 in DNA: TGTGCCAGCAGCCACCCTAGCGGGGGAGCCTACAATGAGCAGTTCTTC. Protein sequence: CASSHPSGGAYNEQFF.

A single count supports this clone. The gene calls are TRBV7-8 and TRBJ2-7; D is perhaps TRBD1 (6 bases). Trimming left V 4 bases short and J 1 base short, with 14 bases between. CDR1 SGHVS and CDR2 FQNEAQ come from the germline V gene. The CDR3 consists of 15 residues. CDR3 nucleotides: TGTGCCAGCAGCTCCCAACCACAGGGATCCTACGAGCAGTACTTC. Protein product: CASSSQPQGSYEQYF.

The J gene is TRBJ1-6, the V gene TRBV30; unclear D gene. The CDR3 covers 14 residues. The germline gives CDR1 GTSNPN, CDR2 SVGIG (reference sequence). Trimming cost V 3 bases and J 10 bases, with 16 bases left between them. The CDR3 loop reads CAWRSRGSESPLHF. The DNA of the CDR3 is TGTGCCTGGAGGTCCAGAGGGAGCGAATCACCCCTCCACTTT.

V and J are TRBV7-8 and TRBJ1-2; TRBD1 aligns across 10 bases. CDR1 SGHVS and CDR2 FQNEAQ come from the germline V gene. Germline trimming cut 3 bases from V and 2 bases from J; bases unmatched to any gene: 9. The CDR3 has 17 amino acids. Here the CDR3 DNA reads TGTGCCAGCAGCTTGTTCTCTGGGGACAGGGGAAACTATGGCTACACCTTC. It translates to CASSLFSGDRGNYGYTF. Filled out from reference TRBV7-8 and TRBJ1-2, the complete variable domain reads GAGVSQSPRYKVAKRGQDVALRCDPISGHVSLFWYQQALGQGPEFLTYFQNEAQLDKSGLPSDRFFAERPEGSVSTLKIQRTQQEDSAVYLCASSLFSGDRGNYGYTFGSGTRLTVV.

V and J are TRBV7-9 and TRBJ1-1; the D gene is possibly TRBD1 (6 bases). The CDR3 extends over 16 amino acids. Trimming took 5 bases from V and 1 from J, leaving 17 bases between them. Germline CDR1 reads SEHNR; CDR2 reads FQNEAQ (reference sequence). CDR3 sequence (DNA): TGTGCCAGCAGCCGCCAGACCCCGGGACAGAACACTGAAGCTTTCTTT. The encoded protein is CASSRQTPGQNTEAFF.

The chain carries TRBV27 and TRBJ1-1; D remains ambiguous. Germline V lookup: CDR1 MNHEY, CDR2 SMNVEV (reference sequence). Trimming took off 2 bases at V and 1 base at J, with 5 bases between the two ends. The CDR3 has 13 residues. The CDR3 sequence: CASSLGKNTEAFF. The CDR3 DNA reads as TGTGCCAGCAGTTTAGGCAAGAACACTGAAGCTTTCTTT.

Notes on this clone: The sample contains more than one DNA sequence encoding this CDR3. As DNA, the CDR3 is TGTGCCAGCAGCCTTCAGGGGAACACTGAAGCTTTCTTT. It translates to CASSLQGNTEAFF. The chain uses TRBV12-3 or TRBV12-4 and TRBJ1-1, with D tentatively TRBD1 (5 bases). The V end lost 6 bases, the J end lost 1 base, and 9 bases lay between the germline ends. The CDR3 extends over 13 amino acids.

The CDR3 sequence is CASSLGTGAKNEKLFF. As DNA, the CDR3 is TGTGCCAGCAGCTTAGGGACAGGGGCGAAAAATGAAAAACTGTTTTTT. This chain connects TRBV7-9 to TRBJ1-4; 9 bases are a match to TRBD1. CDR1 and CDR2 (germline): SEHNR, FQNEAQ (reference sequence). CDR3 length: 16 residues. Unmatched junction bases numbered 5, after V lost 1 base and J lost 5 bases.

The chain links TRBV30 to TRBJ1-2, with TRBD1 identical over 10 bases. This CDR3 is built from 17 residues. The trim removed 0 bases at V and 4 bases at J, leaving 11 bases unmatched. Per germline, CDR1 GTSNPN and CDR2 SVGIG (reference sequence). CDR3 in amino acids: CAWSVRDRGIRGYGYTF. The CDR3 DNA follows: TGTGCCTGGAGTGTACGGGACAGGGGTATACGGGGCTATGGCTACACCTTC.

The rearrangement uses TRBV29-1 and TRBJ2-1; 9 bases line up with TRBD2. This CDR3 is built from 13 residues. CDR1 SQVTM and CDR2 ANQGSEA come from the germline V gene. The V segment lost 4 bases and the J segment 9 bases; nucleotides outside the gene matches: 7. The CDR3 here is CSVARGGEGEQFF. The DNA for the CDR3 is TGCAGCGTTGCCCGCGGGGGGGAGGGTGAGCAGTTCTTC.

A single count supports this clone. The chain uses TRBV2 and TRBJ2-7, with 11 bases lining up with TRBD2. Per the germline V gene, CDR1 is SNHLY and CDR2 is FYNNEI. The CDR3 spans 15 residues. Trimming at V came to 1 base and at J to 4 bases, leaving 3 bases not matched to a gene. The CDR3: CASSEEASGRYEQYF. In DNA form, the CDR3 reads TGTGCCAGCAGTGAAGAGGCTAGCGGGAGGTACGAGCAGTACTTC.

This rearrangement joins TRBV7-9 to TRBJ1-6; 11 nucleotides agree with TRBD1. Germline V CDR1 and CDR2: SEHNR, FQNEAQ (reference sequence). V lost 1 base and J lost 9; bases outside the gene matches: 2. The CDR3 contains 15 residues. The CDR3 sequence is CASSLEGQGGSPLHF. CDR3 nucleotides: TGTGCCAGCAGCTTAGAGGGACAGGGGGGTTCACCCCTCCACTTT.

The V and J genes are TRBV7-2 and TRBJ1-2, with TRBD1 as a possible D gene (6 bases). The V end was cut by 5 bases, the J end by 10 bases, with 14 bases between. The length of the CDR3 is 12 residues. From germline, CDR1 is SGHTA and CDR2 FQGNSA. In DNA, the CDR3 is TGTGCCAGCAGCCCCCGGACAGCCTTCTACACCTTC. The encoded protein is CASSPRTAFYTF.

The genes are TRBV30 and TRBJ2-3; D might be TRBD1 (6 bases). Germline-derived CDR1 and CDR2 are GTSNPN and SVGIG (reference sequence). CDR3 length: 16 residues. Trimming removed 8 bases from V and 0 bases from J, with 21 bases in between. CDR3 DNA sequence: TGTGCCCCGATCCCTCAGGGGCTCCGAAGCACAGATACGCAGTATTTT. Its translation: CAPIPQGLRSTDTQYF.

The V call is TRBV7-2, the J call TRBJ1-2; 9 positions agree with TRBD1. Trimming took 5 bases from V and 5 from J; bases not matched to a gene: 6. Germline CDR1 and CDR2: SGHTA and FQGNSA. CDR3 length: 14 amino acids. The CDR3 DNA reads as TGTGCCAGCAGCCAACCAGGACAGGGGTATGGCTACACCTTC. This encodes CASSQPGQGYGYTF. The full variable domain, its missing parts supplied by reference TRBV7-2 and TRBJ1-2, is GAGVSQSPSNKVTEKGKDVELRCDPISGHTALYWYRQSLGQGLEFLIYFQGNSAPDKSGLPSDRFSAERTGGSVSTLTIQRTQQEDSAVYLCASSQPGQGYGYTFGSGTRLTVV.

The CDR3 region has the DNA TGCGCCACCCAACTAGCGGGGGAGTACAATGAGCAGTTCTTC. This sequence encodes CATQLAGEYNEQFF. The rearrangement links TRBV10-2 to TRBJ2-1; 11 nucleotides line up with TRBD2. The CDR3 is 14 amino acids. The ends lost 10 bases at V and 4 bases at J; junction bases unmatched: 6. Germline CDR1 and CDR2: WSHSY and SAAADI.

The rearrangement uses TRBV25-1 and TRBJ2-5; 7 positions match TRBD1. CDR1 is MGHDK and CDR2 is SYGVNS in the germline V gene. V shed 4 bases, J shed 2 bases, and the junction held 7 bases outside the gene matches. The CDR3 has 15 amino acids. CDR3 coding DNA: TGTGCCAGCAGTGCCCCGGACAGGATTCAAGAGACCCAGTACTTC. This encodes CASSAPDRIQETQYF.

In its sample, this clone was seen once. The chain combines TRBV19 with TRBJ2-5; TRBD1 might be the D (6 bases). Germline lookup yields CDR1 LNHDA and CDR2 SQIVND (reference sequence). V shed 4 bases and J shed 0 bases, with 21 bases lying between them. The CDR3 length is 18 residues. The CDR3 DNA follows: TGTGCCAGTAGTACCAATATTCCGGGACAAGCGTACCAAGAGACCCAGTACTTC. This codes for CASSTNIPGQAYQETQYF.

This chain joins TRBV30 and TRBJ1-6, with 7 bases lining up with TRBD1. With 1 base clipped from V and 7 bases from J, the junction kept 4 bases outside the gene matches. The CDR3 sequence is 14 residues long. Germline CDR1 GTSNPN, CDR2 SVGIG (reference sequence). The CDR3 sequence: CAWSEGDRNSPLHF. The CDR3 nucleotides read TGTGCCTGGAGTGAGGGGGACAGAAATTCACCCCTCCACTTT.

The rearrangement joins TRBV6-5 to TRBJ2-5, with 8 bases aligning to TRBD1. The CDR3 has 16 residues. V lost 2 bases, J lost 2 bases, and 7 bases stayed unmatched. Looked up from germline, CDR1 is MNHEY and CDR2 is SVGAGI. In DNA form, the CDR3 reads TGTGCCAGCAGTTACCGATCCGGGACAGGACAAGAGACCCAGTACTTC. It yields the protein CASSYRSGTGQETQYF.

The rearrangement uses TRBV19 and TRBJ1-2, with 7 positions matching TRBD1. The germline V gene has CDR1 LNHDA and CDR2 SQIVND (reference sequence). The CDR3 has 14 amino acids. V gave up 5 bases and J gave up 2 bases; unmatched junction bases: 5. Written as DNA, the CDR3 is TGTGCCAGTAGTGGACAGGTACAGAACTATGGCTACACCTTC. Its translation is CASSGQVQNYGYTF.

The chain has TRBV12-3 or TRBV12-4 and TRBJ2-1; 7 bases match TRBD1. This CDR3 region has 11 residues. Trimming removed 5 bases from V and 10 bases from J; junction bases left unmatched: 2. CDR3 sequence (DNA): TGTGCCAGCAGTGCGACAGGGGAGCAGTTCTTC. It encodes CASSATGEQFF.

CDR3 residues: CASSPKGQPDGGNTEAFF. As DNA, the CDR3 is TGTGCCAGCTCACCAAAGGGACAGCCCGACGGCGGGAACACTGAAGCTTTCTTT. This sequence joins TRBV18 and TRBJ1-1; 7 positions match TRBD1. This CDR3 contains 18 residues. J gave up 1 base and V 2 bases, and 13 bases lay outside the gene matches. Germline CDR1 is KGHSH and CDR2 is LQKENI.

This clone was counted a few times. V and J are TRBV5-4 and TRBJ2-7; maybe TRBD2 (5 bases). The CDR3 loop spans 14 amino acids. Germline values: CDR1 SGHNT, CDR2 YYREEE (reference sequence). Trimming cost V 7 bases and J 2 bases, with 16 bases left between them. CDR3 sequence reads: CASRREKEAYEQYF. CDR3 nucleotide sequence: TGTGCCAGCCGACGGGAAAAAGAGGCCTACGAGCAGTACTTC.

The rearrangement links TRBV3-1 (or the pseudogene TRBV3-2) to TRBJ1-1; D is perhaps TRBD1 (5 bases). Germline CDR1 and CDR2: LGHDT and YNNKEL (reference sequence). CDR3 length: 13 residues. V was cut by 1 base and J by 7 bases, with 10 bases left in between. Here the CDR3 DNA reads TGTGCCAGCAGCCAAGTAACCGGGGGTGAAGCTTTCTTT. This translates into CASSQVTGGEAFF.

CDR3 sequence reads: CASSRTSGSYEQYF. In nucleotides, the CDR3 is TGTGCCAGCAGCCGGACTAGCGGTTCCTACGAGCAGTACTTC. The V gene is TRBV6-5, the J gene TRBJ2-7, with 10 bases aligning to TRBD2. The CDR3 contains 14 residues. CDR1 and CDR2 (germline): MNHEY, SVGAGI. Unmatched junction bases numbered 3, after V lost 6 bases and J lost 1 base.

The chain has TRBV3-1 (or the pseudogene TRBV3-2) and TRBJ2-5; TRBD2 agrees at 14 bases. The CDR3 covers 16 residues. Germline V gene sequence: CDR1 LGHDT, CDR2 YNNKEL (reference sequence). J gave up 7 bases and V 3 bases, and 7 bases lay outside the gene matches. CDR3 residues: CASSQTSGGAARTQYF. In DNA form, the CDR3 reads TGTGCCAGCAGCCAGACTAGCGGGGGGGCGGCGCGGACCCAGTACTTC.

V is TRBV7-2 and J is TRBJ2-7, with TRBD1 matching over 10 bases. The CDR3 spans 13 residues. Unmatched junction bases numbered 4, after V lost 5 bases and J lost 6 bases. Germline CDR1 reads SGHTA; CDR2 reads FQGNSA. The CDR3 DNA follows: TGTGCCAGCAGCCGGGACAGGGGAAGCGAGCAGTACTTC. It encodes CASSRDRGSEQYF.

This clone is termed medium-sized. The chain has TRBV7-9 and TRBJ2-7, with 8 bases aligning to TRBD2. With 5 bases clipped from V and 6 bases from J, the junction kept 6 bases outside the gene matches. Germline-derived CDR1 and CDR2 are SEHNR and FQNEAQ (reference sequence). The CDR3 has 13 residues. The CDR3, as DNA: TGTGCCAGCAGCCCCAACGCGGGGGGCGAGCAGTACTTC. Translation gives CASSPNAGGEQYF. Together with reference TRBV7-9 and TRBJ2-7, the CDR3 gives the full variable domain: DTGVSQNPRHKITKRGQNVTFRCDPISEHNRLYWYRQTLGQGPEFLTYFQNEAQLEKSRLLSDRFSAERPKGSFSTLEIQRTEQGDSAMYLCASSPNAGGEQYFGPGTRLTVT.